This TCR beta chain was captured by sequencing in a study of T-cell memory formation after mild COVID-19. This clonotype was recorded a few times. This CDR3 has 16 residues. V dropped 5 bases and J dropped 7; count of bases not matched to a gene: 11. Germline CDR1 is SGHRS and CDR2 is YFSETQ. TCRdb ran MiXCR on the 5' RACE reads and lists one entry per CDR3 protein. The sample gives about 210,000 distinct CDR3 sequences, roughly a tenth of which show up once; just over 3% is in the top ten. What was sequenced was PBMCs or a T cell subset sorted from them (not recorded which). The genes are TRBV5-1 and TRBJ2-1; 11 bases line up with TRBD1. The clonotype was recovered from a man aged 18 to 30 who had mild COVID-19 (a few samples of this study predate the infection). Cell type and time point are not known. CDR3 sequence (DNA): TGCGCCAGCAGATTCTTCCGGGACAGGGGGGATAATGAGCAGTTCTTC. Residues: CASRFFRDRGDNEQFF.